What follows are 19 T cell receptor beta chains derived from one specimen sequenced in a study of identical twins. TCRdb reprocessed the 5' RACE reads via MiXCR and lists one record per CDR3 protein. Altogether about 900,000 distinct CDR3 sequences are present, approximately 13% being singletons, with the ten largest covering around 1.6%. These data are also associated with another study on yellow fever vaccine responses in identical twins.

Source material: PBMCs. Every receptor here comes from a woman aged 18-29 years in good health.

The CDR3 loop is CASSLLAGGLTTDTQYF. The CDR3 DNA reads TGTGCCAGCAGTTTACTAGCGGGGGGCCTTACCACAGATACGCAGTATTTT. The V call is TRBV27, the J call TRBJ2-3, with 11 bases aligning to TRBD2. The CDR3 contains 17 residues. CDR1 MNHEY and CDR2 SMNVEV come from the germline V gene (reference sequence). The ends lost 2 bases at V and 2 bases at J; junction bases unmatched: 6.

The chain employs TRBV15 and TRBJ2-1, with unresolved D. The CDR3 is 13 residues long. V was trimmed by 0 bases and J by 7 bases, leaving 7 bases between them. Germline loops: CDR1 LNHNV, CDR2 YYDKDF (reference sequence). In DNA form, the CDR3 reads TGTGCCACCAGCAGAGAAGCGAGAAATGAGCAGTTCTTC. It yields the protein CATSREARNEQFF.

The chain uses TRBV5-1 and TRBJ1-6; tentatively, D is TRBD1 (5 bases). The CDR3 covers 15 residues. V lost 5 bases and J lost 0, with 9 bases in between. CDR1 SGHRS and CDR2 YFSETQ come from the germline V gene. The CDR3 bases are TGCGCCAGCAGTTATGACAGCTCCTATAATTCACCCCTCCACTTT. Translating gives CASSYDSSYNSPLHF.

This clonotype occurred many times. The chain combines TRBV28 with TRBJ1-4; tentatively, D is TRBD1 (5 bases). V shed 4 bases and J shed 8 bases, with 17 bases lying between them. This CDR3 spans 15 amino acids. Germline-derived CDR1 and CDR2 are MDHEN and SYDVKM. This CDR3 reads CASSSGGGEEEKLFF. As DNA, the CDR3 is TGTGCCAGCAGTTCTGGGGGTGGAGAAGAGGAAAAACTGTTTTTT.

This clonotype was picked up a small number of times. This chain links TRBV27 with TRBJ2-7, with a weak D call TRBD1 (5 bases). The germline V gene has CDR1 MNHEY and CDR2 SMNVEV (reference sequence). The CDR3 extends over 15 amino acids. Between the trimmed V and J ends, which lost 8 bases and 3 bases, there was a span of 20 bases. CDR3 nucleotides: TGTGCCAGCTCTTTTAAGCAGGGTTCCGTCTACGAGCAGTACTTC. Its protein is CASSFKQGSVYEQYF.

V gene TRBV7-2 combines with J gene TRBJ2-4, with D unclear. Trimming left V 1 base short and J 6 bases short, with 13 bases between. The CDR3 loop spans 15 amino acids. Germline values: CDR1 SGHTA, CDR2 FQGNSA. The DNA of the CDR3 is TGTGCCAGCAGCTTAGTGGGTCAGGTGTTAAACATTCAGTACTTC. Encoded protein: CASSLVGQVLNIQYF. Full variable domain (outside the CDR3, taken from reference TRBV7-2 and TRBJ2-4): GAGVSQSPSNKVTEKGKDVELRCDPISGHTALYWYRQSLGQGLEFLIYFQGNSAPDKSGLPSDRFSAERTGGSVSTLTIQRTQQEDSAVYLCASSLVGQVLNIQYFGAGTRLSVL.

The rearrangement links TRBV20-1 to TRBJ2-3; 11 bases agree with TRBD2. This CDR3 comprises 15 residues. Germline V gene data show CDR1 as DFQATT and CDR2 as SNEGSKA (reference sequence). The ends lost 1 base at V and 3 bases at J; junction bases unmatched: 3. The CDR3 loop reads CSARASSGGTDTQYF. The CDR3 DNA reads as TGCAGTGCTAGAGCGTCTAGCGGGGGGACAGATACGCAGTATTTT.

This clonotype was counted only a few times. The rearrangement uses TRBV29-1 and TRBJ2-4, with D hard to call. V lost 4 bases and J 3 bases, leaving 7 bases between the germline ends. Per the germline V gene, CDR1 is SQVTM and CDR2 is ANQGSEA. There are 12 residues in the CDR3. CDR3 nucleotide sequence: TGCAGCGTTGGGGATAGCAAAAACATTCAGTACTTC. Its protein product is CSVGDSKNIQYF. The variable domain in full, completed from reference TRBV29-1 and TRBJ2-4, reads SAVISQKPSRDICQRGTSLTIQCQVDSQVTMMFWYRQQPGQSLTLIATANQGSEATYESGFVIDKFPISRPNLTFSTLTVSNMSPEDSSIYLCSVGDSKNIQYFGAGTRLSVL.

V gene TRBV12-3 or TRBV12-4 combines with J gene TRBJ1-1; tentatively, D is TRBD1 (6 bases). Trimming pared 8 bases from V and 0 bases from J, leaving 13 bases between. There are 14 residues in the CDR3. The CDR3 is CASSQGHLNTEAFF. In DNA form, the CDR3 reads TGTGCCAGCTCCCAGGGGCACTTGAACACTGAAGCTTTCTTT.

The chain couples TRBV5-5 to TRBJ2-1, with D hard to call. The CDR3 consists of 16 residues. V lost 4 bases, J lost 0 bases, and 14 bases lay in between. From germline, CDR1 is SGHKS and CDR2 YYEKEE (reference sequence). CDR3 sequence (DNA): TGTGCCAGCAGCGCCTACAGCGCATTCTCCTACAATGAGCAGTTCTTC. Protein sequence: CASSAYSAFSYNEQFF. Full variable domain (missing parts from reference TRBV5-5 and TRBJ2-1): DAGVTQSPTHLIKTRGQQVTLRCSPISGHKSVSWYQQVLGQGPQFIFQYYEKEERGRGNFPDRFSARQFPNYSSELNVNALLLGDSALYLCASSAYSAFSYNEQFFGPGTRLTVL.

This rearrangement joins TRBV2 to TRBJ2-5; D is ambiguous. Per germline, CDR1 SNHLY and CDR2 FYNNEI. Trimming removed 6 bases at V and 2 bases at J, with 7 bases between. The CDR3 spans 12 residues. CDR3 protein: CASRDEQETQYF. The DNA for the CDR3 is TGTGCCAGCAGGGACGAACAAGAGACCCAGTACTTC.

The genes are TRBV28 and TRBJ2-7; D ambiguous. Looked up from germline, CDR1 is MDHEN and CDR2 is SYDVKM. Trimming cost V 8 bases and J 7 bases, with 24 bases left between them. The CDR3 spans 15 residues. The CDR3 DNA reads as TGTGCCAGCTTTGACCACGGCGGACCCGCCCGTGAGCAGTACTTC. Its protein is CASFDHGGPAREQYF.

This rearrangement joins TRBV12-3 or TRBV12-4 to TRBJ2-1; the D gene is possibly TRBD2 (6 bases). CDR3 length: 12 residues. V dropped 3 bases and J dropped 12 bases, with 12 bases sitting between them. CDR3 protein: CASSFGGVRQFF. For the CDR3, the DNA is TGTGCCAGCAGTTTCGGCGGGGTTAGGCAGTTCTTC.

Written as DNA, the CDR3 is TGTGCCAGCAGGGCCAAGGACGGATACACTGAAGCTTTCTTT. Protein product: CASRAKDGYTEAFF. This chain connects TRBV6-1 to TRBJ1-1; D unclear. The CDR3 is made up of 14 amino acids. The V gene lost 6 bases and the J gene lost 3 bases, with 14 bases spanning the gap. Germline CDR1 reads MNHNS; CDR2 reads SASEGT.

This clonotype was detected only a few times. The V gene is TRBV10-3, the J gene TRBJ2-7, with TRBD2 identical over 7 bases. The CDR3 consists of 16 residues. J gave up 0 bases and V 0 bases, and 5 bases lay outside the gene matches. Per the germline V gene, CDR1 is ENHRY and CDR2 is SYGVKD. The CDR3 loop is CAISESPSGLSYEQYF. CDR3 DNA: TGTGCCATCAGTGAGTCCCCTAGCGGACTCTCCTACGAGCAGTACTTC.

There are a few counts of this clonotype. The rearrangement joins TRBV10-3 to TRBJ2-3, with 10 positions matching TRBD1. CDR1 and CDR2 (germline): ENHRY, SYGVKD. Germline trimming cut 0 bases from V and 6 bases from J; bases unmatched to any gene: 9. This CDR3 region has 17 residues. The DNA for the CDR3 is TGTGCCATCAGTGAGTCGAAGACAGGGGGCCTCGGGGATACGCAGTATTTT. Protein sequence: CAISESKTGGLGDTQYF.

This chain links TRBV4-1 with TRBJ2-7; D unclear. V gave up 0 bases and J gave up 3 bases, with 6 bases separating them. Per germline, CDR1 MGHRA and CDR2 YSYEKL. This CDR3 contains 13 residues. DNA for the CDR3: TGCGCCAGCAGCCAAGATCAAGGCTACGAGCAGTACTTC. It specifies CASSQDQGYEQYF.

This clonotype turned up a few times. This chain connects TRBV7-9 to TRBJ2-5, with D perhaps being TRBD1 or TRBD2 (5 bases each). The CDR3 totals 15 residues. V lost 0 bases and J 1 base, leaving 9 bases between the germline ends. In germline, CDR1 is SEHNR, CDR2 FQNEAQ (reference sequence). The CDR3 loop is CASSLAGDPQETQYF. The CDR3 bases are TGTGCCAGCAGCTTAGCGGGGGACCCCCAAGAGACCCAGTACTTC.

This clonotype was observed a few times. The genes are TRBV12-3 or TRBV12-4 and TRBJ1-4; the match to TRBD1 covers 8 bases. V lost 6 bases to trimming and J lost 7 bases; unmatched junction nucleotides: 7. The CDR3 contains 14 residues. The CDR3 sequence: CASRLDRVTEKLFF. The CDR3 DNA reads TGTGCCAGCAGATTGGACAGGGTGACTGAAAAACTGTTTTTT.